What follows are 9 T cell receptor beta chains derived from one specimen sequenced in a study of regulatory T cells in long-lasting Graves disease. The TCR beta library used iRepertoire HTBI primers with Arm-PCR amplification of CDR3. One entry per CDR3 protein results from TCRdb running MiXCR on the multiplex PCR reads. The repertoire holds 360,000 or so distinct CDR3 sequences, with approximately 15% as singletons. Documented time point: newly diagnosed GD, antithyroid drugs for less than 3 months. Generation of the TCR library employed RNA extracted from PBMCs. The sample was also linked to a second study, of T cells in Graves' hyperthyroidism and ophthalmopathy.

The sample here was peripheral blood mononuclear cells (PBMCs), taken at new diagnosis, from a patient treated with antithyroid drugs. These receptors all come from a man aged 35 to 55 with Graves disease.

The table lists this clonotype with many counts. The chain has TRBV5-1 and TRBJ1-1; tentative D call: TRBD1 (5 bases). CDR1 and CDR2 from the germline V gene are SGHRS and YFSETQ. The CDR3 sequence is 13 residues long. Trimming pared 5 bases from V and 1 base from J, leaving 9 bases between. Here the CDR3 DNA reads TGCGCCAGCAGGCAGGGTGAGAACACTGAAGCTTTCTTT. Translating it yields CASRQGENTEAFF.

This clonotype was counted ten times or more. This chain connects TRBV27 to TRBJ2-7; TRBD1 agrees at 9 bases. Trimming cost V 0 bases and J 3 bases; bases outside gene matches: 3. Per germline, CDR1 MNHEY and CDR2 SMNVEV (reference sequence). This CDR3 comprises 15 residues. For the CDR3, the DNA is TGTGCCAGCAGTTTATCGACAGGGGGAAGCTACGAGCAGTACTTC. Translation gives CASSLSTGGSYEQYF.

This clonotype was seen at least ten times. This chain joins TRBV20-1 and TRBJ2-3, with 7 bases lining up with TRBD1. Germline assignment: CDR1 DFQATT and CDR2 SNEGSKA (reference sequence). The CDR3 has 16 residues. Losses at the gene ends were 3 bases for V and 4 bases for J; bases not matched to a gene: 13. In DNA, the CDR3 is TGCAGTGCTAGCGGTACGGCGACAGGGATTGCAGATACGCAGTATTTT. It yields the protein CSASGTATGIADTQYF.

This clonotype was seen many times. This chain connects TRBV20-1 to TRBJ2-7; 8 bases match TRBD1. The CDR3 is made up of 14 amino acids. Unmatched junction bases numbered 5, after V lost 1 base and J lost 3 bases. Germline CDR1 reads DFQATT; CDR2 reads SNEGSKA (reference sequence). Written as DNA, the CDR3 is TGCAGTGCTAGAGGGGACAGGCGATTCTACGAGCAGTACTTC. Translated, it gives CSARGDRRFYEQYF.

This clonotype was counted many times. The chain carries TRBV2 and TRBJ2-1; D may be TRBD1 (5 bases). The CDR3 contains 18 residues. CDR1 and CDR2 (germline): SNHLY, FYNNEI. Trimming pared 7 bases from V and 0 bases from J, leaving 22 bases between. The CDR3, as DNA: TGTGCCAGCACTCCATGGCCTCCGGGCGGACACTCCTACAATGAGCAGTTCTTC. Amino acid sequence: CASTPWPPGGHSYNEQFF.

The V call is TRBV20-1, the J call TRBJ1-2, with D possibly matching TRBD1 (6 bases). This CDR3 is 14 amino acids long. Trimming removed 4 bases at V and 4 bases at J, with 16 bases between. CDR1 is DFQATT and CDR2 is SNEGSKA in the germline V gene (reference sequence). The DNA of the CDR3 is TGCAGTGCTAAAAATCAGGGGTGGGGCTATGGCTACACCTTC. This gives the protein CSAKNQGWGYGYTF.

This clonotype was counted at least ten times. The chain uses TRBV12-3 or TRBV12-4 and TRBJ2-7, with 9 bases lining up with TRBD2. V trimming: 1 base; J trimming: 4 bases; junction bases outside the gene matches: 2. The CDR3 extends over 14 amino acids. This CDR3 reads CASSLGGGVYEQYF. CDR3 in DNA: TGTGCCAGCAGTTTAGGCGGGGGGGTGTACGAGCAGTACTTC.

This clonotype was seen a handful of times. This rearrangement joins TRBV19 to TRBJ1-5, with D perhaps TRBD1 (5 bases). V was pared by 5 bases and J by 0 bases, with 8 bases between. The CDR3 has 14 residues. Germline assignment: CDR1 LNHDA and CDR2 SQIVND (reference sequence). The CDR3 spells CASSVRVSNQPQHF. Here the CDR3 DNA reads TGTGCCAGTAGTGTCAGGGTTAGCAATCAGCCCCAGCATTTT.

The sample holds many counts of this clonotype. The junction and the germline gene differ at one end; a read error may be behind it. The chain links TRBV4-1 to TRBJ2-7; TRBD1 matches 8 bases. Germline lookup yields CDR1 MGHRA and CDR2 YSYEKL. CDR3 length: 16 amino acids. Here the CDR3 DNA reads TGTGCCAGCAGCCAGGACAGGGCCGTCACTTTGTACGAGCAGTACTTC. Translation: CASSQDRAVTLYEQYF.